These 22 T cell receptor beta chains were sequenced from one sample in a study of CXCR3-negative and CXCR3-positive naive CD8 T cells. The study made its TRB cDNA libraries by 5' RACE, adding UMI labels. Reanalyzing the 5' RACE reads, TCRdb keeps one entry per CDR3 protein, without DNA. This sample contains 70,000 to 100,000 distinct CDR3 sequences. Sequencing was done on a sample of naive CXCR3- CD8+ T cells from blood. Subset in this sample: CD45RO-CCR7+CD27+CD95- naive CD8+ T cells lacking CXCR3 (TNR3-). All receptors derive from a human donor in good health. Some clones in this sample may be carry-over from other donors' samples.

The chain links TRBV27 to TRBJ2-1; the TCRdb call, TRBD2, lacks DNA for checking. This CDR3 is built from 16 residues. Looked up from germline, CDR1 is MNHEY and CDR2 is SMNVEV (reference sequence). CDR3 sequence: CASSPYGLAGGNEQFF.

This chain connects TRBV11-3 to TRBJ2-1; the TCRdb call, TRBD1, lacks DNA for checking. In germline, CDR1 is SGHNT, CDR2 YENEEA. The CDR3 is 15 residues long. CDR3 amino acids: CASSPRAREYDEQFF.

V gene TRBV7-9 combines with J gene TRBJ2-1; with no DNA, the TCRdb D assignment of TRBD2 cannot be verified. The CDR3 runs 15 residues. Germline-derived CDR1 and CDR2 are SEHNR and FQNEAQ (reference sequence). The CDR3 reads CASSLSTSGSYEQFF.

The CDR3 reads CASSPGTYGSYNEQFF. The rearrangement joins TRBV18 to TRBJ2-1; TCRdb names TRBD1, which stays unverified in the absence of DNA. Germline V gene data show CDR1 as KGHSH and CDR2 as LQKENI. This CDR3 region has 16 residues.

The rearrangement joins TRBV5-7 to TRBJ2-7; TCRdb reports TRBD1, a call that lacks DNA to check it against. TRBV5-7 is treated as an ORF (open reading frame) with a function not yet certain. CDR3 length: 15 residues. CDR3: CASTRSGTETYEQYF.

The CDR3 region is CASSYGSGGEQYF. V is TRBV6-5 and J is TRBJ2-7; without DNA, the TCRdb call of TRBD1 cannot be checked. The CDR3 spans 13 residues. CDR1 MNHEY and CDR2 SVGAGI come from the germline V gene.

CDR3 protein: CASSYGVGEQFF. The V and J genes are TRBV6-5 and TRBJ2-1. In germline, CDR1 is MNHEY, CDR2 SVGAGI. This CDR3 contains 12 residues.

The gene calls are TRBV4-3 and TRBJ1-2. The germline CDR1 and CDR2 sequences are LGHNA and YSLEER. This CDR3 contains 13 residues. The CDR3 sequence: CASSQELNYGYTF.

This CDR3 is CASSLGLGYNEQFF. This sequence joins TRBV7-2 and TRBJ2-1; lacking DNA, the TRBD2 call made by TCRdb goes unchecked. The CDR3 runs 14 residues. In germline, CDR1 is SGHTA, CDR2 FQGNSA.

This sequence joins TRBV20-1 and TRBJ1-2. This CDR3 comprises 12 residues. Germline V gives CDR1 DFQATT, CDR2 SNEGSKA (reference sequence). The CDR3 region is CSASDANYGYTF.

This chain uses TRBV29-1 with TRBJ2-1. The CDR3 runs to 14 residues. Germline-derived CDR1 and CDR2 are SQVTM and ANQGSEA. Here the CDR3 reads CSVEDRTSYNEQFF.

The CDR3 is CASSNGLGTEAFF. The chain employs TRBV10-2 and TRBJ1-1. Looked up from germline, CDR1 is WSHSY and CDR2 is SAAADI. The CDR3 totals 13 residues.

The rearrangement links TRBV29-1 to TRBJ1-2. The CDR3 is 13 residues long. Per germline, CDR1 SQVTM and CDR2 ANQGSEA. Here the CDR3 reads CSVERRDDYGYTF.

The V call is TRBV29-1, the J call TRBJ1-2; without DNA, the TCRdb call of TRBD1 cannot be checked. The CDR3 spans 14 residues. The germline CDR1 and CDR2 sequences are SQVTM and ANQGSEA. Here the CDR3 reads CSVDPQGGNYGYTF.

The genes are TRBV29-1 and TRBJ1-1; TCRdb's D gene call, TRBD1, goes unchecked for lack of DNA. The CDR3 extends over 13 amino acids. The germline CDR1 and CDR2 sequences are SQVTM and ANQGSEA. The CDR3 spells CSGLIQGWTEAFF. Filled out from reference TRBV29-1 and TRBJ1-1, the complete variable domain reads SAVISQKPSRDICQRGTSLTIQCQVDSQVTMMFWYRQQPGQSLTLIATANQGSEATYESGFVIDKFPISRPNLTFSTLTVSNMSPEDSSIYLCSGLIQGWTEAFFGQGTRLTVV.

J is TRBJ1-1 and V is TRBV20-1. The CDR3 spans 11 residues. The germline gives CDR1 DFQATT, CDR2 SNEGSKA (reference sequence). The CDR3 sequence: CSAPYNTEAFF.

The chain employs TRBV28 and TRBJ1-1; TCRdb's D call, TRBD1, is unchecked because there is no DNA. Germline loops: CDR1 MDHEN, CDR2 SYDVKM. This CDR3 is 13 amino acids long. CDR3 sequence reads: CASRPPSAPEAFF.

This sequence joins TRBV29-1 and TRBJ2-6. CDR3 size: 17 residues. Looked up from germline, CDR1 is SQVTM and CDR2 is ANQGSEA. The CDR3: CSAVPITSSSGANVLTF.

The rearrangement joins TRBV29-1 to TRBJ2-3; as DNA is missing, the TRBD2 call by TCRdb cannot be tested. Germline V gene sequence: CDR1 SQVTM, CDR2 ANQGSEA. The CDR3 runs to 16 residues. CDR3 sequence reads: CSVAGVASGDTDTQYF.

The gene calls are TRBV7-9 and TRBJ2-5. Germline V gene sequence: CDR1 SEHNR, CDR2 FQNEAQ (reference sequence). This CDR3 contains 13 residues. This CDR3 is CASSASDVETQYF.

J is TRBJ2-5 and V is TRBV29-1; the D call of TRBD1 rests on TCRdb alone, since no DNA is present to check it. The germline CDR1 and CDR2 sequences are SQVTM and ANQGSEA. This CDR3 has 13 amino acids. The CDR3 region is CSVVPGGEETQYF.

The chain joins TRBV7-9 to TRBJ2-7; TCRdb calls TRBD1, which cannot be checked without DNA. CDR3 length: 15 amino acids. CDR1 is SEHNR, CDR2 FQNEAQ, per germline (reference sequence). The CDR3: CASSLEAGPSCEQYF.